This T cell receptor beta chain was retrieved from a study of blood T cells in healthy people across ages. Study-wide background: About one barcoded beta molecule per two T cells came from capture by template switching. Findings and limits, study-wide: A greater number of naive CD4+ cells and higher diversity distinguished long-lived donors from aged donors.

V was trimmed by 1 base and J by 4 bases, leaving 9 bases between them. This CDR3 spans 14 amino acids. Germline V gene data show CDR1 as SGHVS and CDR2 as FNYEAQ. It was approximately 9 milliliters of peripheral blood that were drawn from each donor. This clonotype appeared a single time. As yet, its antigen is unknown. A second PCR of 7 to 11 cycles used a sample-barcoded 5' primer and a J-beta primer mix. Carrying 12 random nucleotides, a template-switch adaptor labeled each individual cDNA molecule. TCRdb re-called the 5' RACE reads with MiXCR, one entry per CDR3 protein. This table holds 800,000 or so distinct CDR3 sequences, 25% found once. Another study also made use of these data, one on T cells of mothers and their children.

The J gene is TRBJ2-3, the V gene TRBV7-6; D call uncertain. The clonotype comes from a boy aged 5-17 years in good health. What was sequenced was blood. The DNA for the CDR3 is TGTGCCAGCAGCTTAGAACCAGCTCCAGATACGCAGTATTTT. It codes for CASSLEPAPDTQYF.